This TCR beta chain comes out of a study of T cell repertoires in cytomegalovirus infection. Study information: Well-studied HLA-B-restricted epitopes and recently identified HLA-C-restricted epitopes of CMV were both used in the study.

In its sample, this clonotype was seen a few times. Antigen unknown. Each CDR3 protein gets one entry after TCRdb re-called the reads with MiXCR. Among some 480,000 distinct CDR3 sequences listed, 33% were seen once. Study conclusions and caveats: Cumulative public TCR beta family frequency identified carriers of CMV plus the relevant HLA.

There are 15 residues in the CDR3. Trimming took 6 bases from V and 2 from J, leaving 14 bases between them. Germline V lookup: CDR1 MDHEN, CDR2 SYDVKM. The chain has TRBV28 and TRBJ1-5; no firm D call. Specimen: cultured PBMCs, collected from culture after CMV antigen stimulation. This receptor was taken from a human donor in good health (CMV status not recorded). Some clones in this sample may be carry-over from other donors' samples. CDR3 sequence: CASSPTKAGNQPQHF. CDR3 sequence (DNA): TGTGCCAGCAGCCCGACCAAGGCTGGCAATCAGCCCCAGCATTTT.